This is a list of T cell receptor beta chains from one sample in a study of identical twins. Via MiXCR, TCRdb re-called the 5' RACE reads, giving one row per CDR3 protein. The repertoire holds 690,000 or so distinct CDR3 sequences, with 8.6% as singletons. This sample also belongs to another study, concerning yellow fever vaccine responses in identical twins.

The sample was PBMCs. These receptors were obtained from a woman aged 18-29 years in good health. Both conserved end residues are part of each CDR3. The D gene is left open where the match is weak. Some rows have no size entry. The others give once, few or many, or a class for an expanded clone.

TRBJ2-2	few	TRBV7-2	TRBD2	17	TGTGCCAGCAGCTTGACTAGCGGGAGGGTACGAGCCGGGGAGCTGTTTTTT	CASSLTSGRVRAGELFF
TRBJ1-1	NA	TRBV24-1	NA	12	TGTGCCACCAGTGACCCATACAGTGAAGCTTTCTTT	CATSDPYSEAFF
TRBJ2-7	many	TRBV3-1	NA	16	TGTGCCAGCAGCCAAGGATCCGGGACACGGGTTGGGGAGCAGTACTTC	CASSQGSGTRVGEQYF
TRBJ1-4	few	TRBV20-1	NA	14	TGCAGTGCCCTTCAGGCGAGCCTTAATGAAAAACTGTTTTTT	CSALQASLNEKLFF
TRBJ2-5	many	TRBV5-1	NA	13	TGCGCCAGCAGCTTGGGAGGAGTGGAGACCCAGTACTTC	CASSLGGVETQYF
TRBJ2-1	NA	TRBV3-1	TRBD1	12	TGTGCCAGCAGCCAACAGGGGGTCGAGCAGTTCTTC	CASSQQGVEQFF
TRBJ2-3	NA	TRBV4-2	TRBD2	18	TGTGCCAGCAGCCAAGACCCCGTCCTAGCGGGAAGCACAGATACGCAGTATTTT	CASSQDPVLAGSTDTQYF
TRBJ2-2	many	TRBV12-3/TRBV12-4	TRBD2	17	TGTGCCAGCAGTCAAAAACTAGCGGGGAGGGTCACCGGGGAGCTGTTTTTT	CASSQKLAGRVTGELFF
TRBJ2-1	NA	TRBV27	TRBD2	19	TGTGCCAGCAGTTTGACGGGACTAGCGGGTAGGAGCTCCTACAATGAGCAGTTCTTC	CASSLTGLAGRSSYNEQFF
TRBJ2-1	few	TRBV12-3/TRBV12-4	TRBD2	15	TGTGCCAGCAGTTTATCGAGTCTAGCGGGAGTTGAGCAGTTCTTC	CASSLSSLAGVEQFF
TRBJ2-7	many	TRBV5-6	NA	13	TGTGCCAGTCTGGCGGCAGGGAGCTACGAGCAGTACTTC	CASLAAGSYEQYF
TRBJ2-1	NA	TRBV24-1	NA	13	TGTGCCACCAGTGCCCCAGCTAACAATGAGCAGTTCTTC	CATSAPANNEQFF
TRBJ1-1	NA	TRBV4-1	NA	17	TGCGCCAGCAGCCAAGTAGGAACAGGCTTAATGAACACTGAAGCTTTCTTT	CASSQVGTGLMNTEAFF
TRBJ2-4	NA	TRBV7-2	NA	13	TGTGCCAGCAACTCAGGGGGGTTTGGCATTCAGTACTTC	CASNSGGFGIQYF
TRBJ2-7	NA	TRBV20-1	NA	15	TGCAGTGCTAGAGATTTTAGGACACCTTCCTACGAGCAGTACTTC	CSARDFRTPSYEQYF
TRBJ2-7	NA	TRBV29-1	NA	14	TGCAGCGTTATCGGGCCTGCAAGCTCCTACGAGCAGTACTTC	CSVIGPASSYEQYF
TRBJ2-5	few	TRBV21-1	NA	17	TGTGCCAGCAGCAACCCGTTATTGGGGAGTAGCCAAGAGACCCAGTACTTC	CASSNPLLGSSQETQYF
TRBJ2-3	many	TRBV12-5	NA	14	TGTGCTAGTGCTCTGAATCTCTTCACAGATACGCAGTATTTT	CASALNLFTDTQYF
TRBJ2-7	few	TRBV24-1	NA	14	TGTGCCACCAGTGATTCATCAGGGGCCTACGAGCAGTACTTC	CATSDSSGAYEQYF
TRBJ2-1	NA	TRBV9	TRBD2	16	TGTGCCAGCAGCTCCTCACCGGGACTAGCGATCAATGAGCAGTTCTTC	CASSSSPGLAINEQFF
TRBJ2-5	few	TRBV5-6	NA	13	TGTGCCAGCAGCCCGGTGGGCTCAGAGACCCAGTACTTC	CASSPVGSETQYF
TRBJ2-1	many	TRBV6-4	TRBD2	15	TGTGCCAGCTCCTATAGCGGGGGGCTCGACAATGAGCAGTTCTTC	CASSYSGGLDNEQFF
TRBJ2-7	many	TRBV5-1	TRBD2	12	TGCGCCAGCAGCGCAGCGGGAGGGGAGCAGTACTTC	CASSAAGGEQYF
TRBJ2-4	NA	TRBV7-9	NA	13	TGTGCCAGCAGCCGGAAAGCCAAAAACATTCAGTACTTC	CASSRKAKNIQYF
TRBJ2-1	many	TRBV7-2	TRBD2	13	TGTGCCAGCAGCTTGACTAGCGGGGGGCGGGGGTTCTTC	CASSLTSGGRGFF
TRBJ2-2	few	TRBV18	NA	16	TGTGCCAGCTCACCAGTCGCAGGAATGAACACCGGGGAGCTGTTTTTT	CASSPVAGMNTGELFF
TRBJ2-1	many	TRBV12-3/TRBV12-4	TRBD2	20	TGTGCCAGCAGTCCCTCCCCCGGCAGGGCCAGGCGGGAGGGCTACAATGAGCAGTTCTTC	CASSPSPGRARREGYNEQFF
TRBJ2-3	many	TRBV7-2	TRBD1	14	TGTGCCAGCAGCTTAGCGCCCCTGACAGGGGGCCCGTATTTT	CASSLAPLTGGPYF
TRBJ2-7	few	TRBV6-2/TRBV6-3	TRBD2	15	TGTGCCAGCAGTACCTGGACTAGCGGGAGTTACGAGCAGTACTTC	CASSTWTSGSYEQYF
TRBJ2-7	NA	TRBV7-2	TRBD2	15	TGTGCCAGCAGCCACGGACTAGCGGGGGGGACTGAGCAGTACTTC	CASSHGLAGGTEQYF
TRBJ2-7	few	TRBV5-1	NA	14	TGCGCCAGCAGCTTGGGAGGGGGACGGCTTGAGCAGTACTTC	CASSLGGGRLEQYF
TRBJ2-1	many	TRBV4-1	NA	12	TGCGCCAGCAGCCAAGATCATACGGATACGCTCTTC	CASSQDHTDTLF
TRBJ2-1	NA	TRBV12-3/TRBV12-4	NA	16	TGTGCCAGCATATCTGTCGCGGACAGCTCCTACAATGAGCAGTTCTTC	CASISVADSSYNEQFF
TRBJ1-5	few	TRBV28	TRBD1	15	TGTGCCAGCAGTTTTAGGACAGGGGGAGGTCAGCCCCAGCATTTT	CASSFRTGGGQPQHF
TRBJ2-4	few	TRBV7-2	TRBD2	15	TGTGCCAGCAGCCCTACTAGCGGGATTCGGAACATTCAGTACTTC	CASSPTSGIRNIQYF
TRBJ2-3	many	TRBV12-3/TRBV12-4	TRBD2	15	TGTGCCAGCACCCAACTAGCGGGGGGCTCAGATACGCAGTATTTT	CASTQLAGGSDTQYF
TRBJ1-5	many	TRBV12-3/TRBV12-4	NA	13	TGTGCCAGCAGTTCGAGGGCCAATCAGCCCCAGCATTTT	CASSSRANQPQHF
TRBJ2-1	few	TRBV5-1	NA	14	TGCGCCAGTGGCTGGAGGAGCTCCTACAATGAGCAGTTCTTC	CASGWRSSYNEQFF
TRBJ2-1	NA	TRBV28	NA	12	TGTGCCAGCAGTGCGGTTGGGACCAAGCAGTTCTTC	CASSAVGTKQFF
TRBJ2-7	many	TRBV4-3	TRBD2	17	TGCGCCAGCAGCCAAGACTTAGCGGGAGAGGAGGGCTACGAGCAGTACTTC	CASSQDLAGEEGYEQYF
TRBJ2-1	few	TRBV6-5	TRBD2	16	TGTGCCAGCAGTTACTCCCTAGCGGGAAAACACAATGAGCAGTTCTTC	CASSYSLAGKHNEQFF
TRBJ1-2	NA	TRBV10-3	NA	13	TGTGCCATCCAAGGACACGATGTCTATGGCTACACCTTC	CAIQGHDVYGYTF
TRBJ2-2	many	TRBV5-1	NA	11	TGCGCCAGCAGCTTTTACGGGGAGCTGTTTTTT	CASSFYGELFF
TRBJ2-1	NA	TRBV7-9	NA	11	TGTGCCAGCAGCAAAGGTCGGGAGCAGTTCTTC	CASSKGREQFF
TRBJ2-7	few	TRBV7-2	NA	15	TGTGCCAGCAGCTCCTTGGGACTTGACTCCTACGAGCAGTACTTC	CASSSLGLDSYEQYF
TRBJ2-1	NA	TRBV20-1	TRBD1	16	TGCAGTGCTAGAGATCAGTACAGGGGTCTATTCGATGAGCAGTTCTTC	CSARDQYRGLFDEQFF
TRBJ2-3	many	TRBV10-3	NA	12	TGTGCCATCAGTGAACTTGCAGATACGCAGTATTTT	CAISELADTQYF
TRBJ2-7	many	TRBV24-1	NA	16	TGTGCCACCAGTGACCCAAATGTGAGGTTCGTCAACGAGCAGTACTTC	CATSDPNVRFVNEQYF
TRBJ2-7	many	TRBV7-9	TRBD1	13	TGTGCCAGCAGTTTGGGACAGAACTACGAGCAGTACTTC	CASSLGQNYEQYF
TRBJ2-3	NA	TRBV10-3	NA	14	TGTGCCCCCCGAGTAGGGACATCGCAAGCTACGCAGTATTTT	CAPRVGTSQATQYF
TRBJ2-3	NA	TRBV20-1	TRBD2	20	TGCAGTGCTAGAGGGCCTTCTGGGCCGGATAGCGGGGGCCCCACAGATACGCAGTATTTT	CSARGPSGPDSGGPTDTQYF
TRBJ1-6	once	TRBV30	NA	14	TGTGCCTGGAAGTTCAGGGGAGCTAATTCACCCCTCCACTTT	CAWKFRGANSPLHF
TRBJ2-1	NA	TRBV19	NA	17	TGTGCCAGTAGTATACGTCAGGGTAGCGGAACCGGTAGTGAGCAGTTCTTC	CASSIRQGSGTGSEQFF